This TCR beta chain is drawn from a study of blood T cells in healthy people across ages. The second PCR ran roughly 6 to 11 cycles with a sample-barcoded 5' primer and J-beta primers. TCRdb independently ran MiXCR on the 5' RACE reads; one entry per CDR3 protein. The table shows about 700,000 distinct CDR3 sequences, with approximately 29% occurring only once. The material sequenced was blood. The source is a woman older than 75 in good health.

CDR3 nucleotide sequence: TGTGCCAGCAGCGTAGAGCACTCCGGGACGGCGGAGTACTTC. Protein: CASSVEHSGTAEYF. The chain has TRBV9 and TRBJ2-7, with D perhaps matching TRBD1 or TRBD2 (5 bases each). The germline gives CDR1 SGDLS, CDR2 YYNGEE. V dropped 0 bases and J dropped 11 bases, with 18 bases sitting between them. The CDR3 is 14 residues long.